This T cell receptor (beta chain) was sequenced in a study of blood T cells in healthy people across ages. Overall study results and limits: PBMC samples, being unsorted, prevented any conclusive comparison of naive and antigen-experienced cells.

This clonotype has only a few counts. Antigen specificity is unknown. Through a sample-barcoded 5' primer and a J-beta primer mix, a second PCR was run for about 7 to 12 cycles. TCRdb reanalysed the 5' RACE reads using MiXCR and keeps one entry per CDR3 protein. The data show approximately 760,000 distinct CDR3 sequences, with 20% to 25% seen just once and roughly a tenth held by the top ten. CDR1 SGHTA and CDR2 FQGNSA come from the germline V gene. Trimming stripped 3 bases from V and 4 bases from J, with 18 bases between. The CDR3 is 16 residues long. This sample also belongs to another study, concerning T cells of mothers and their children. That work contributes: Slightly higher, non-significant overlap characterized related mother-child pairs relative to unrelated pairs.

The sequenced sample was blood. The receptor was isolated from a boy aged 5-17 years in good health. V gene TRBV7-2 combines with J gene TRBJ2-5, with a possible D match to TRBD2 (5 bases). CDR3 protein: CASSLGRGVVGETQYF. In nucleotides, the CDR3 is TGTGCCAGCAGCTTGGGTCGGGGAGTCGTCGGAGAGACCCAGTACTTC.